These 12 T cell receptor beta chains were all obtained from the same sample, sequenced in a study of beta chain features in type 1 diabetes. The entirety of the isolated RNA underwent reverse transcription, so expressed TCRB transcripts were sequenced. The data were produced by immunoSEQ multiplex PCR, yet TCRdb's version contains in-frame clones alone and is incomplete. The sample holds hundreds of thousands of clones, 11% seen once. The sample was naive CD4+ T cells from blood. These TCRs come from a woman in her twenties or thirties in good health.

This clone was observed a few times. V gene TRBV15 combines with J gene TRBJ2-5; a possible D gene is TRBD2 (5 bases). The length of the CDR3 is 15 residues. CDR1 LNHNV and CDR2 YYDKDF come from the germline V gene (reference sequence). The V end lost 0 bases, the J end lost 3 bases, and 11 bases lay between the germline ends. The DNA for the CDR3 is TGTGCCACCAGCAGAGACGTGACGGGAAAAGAGACCCAGTACTTC. It yields the protein CATSRDVTGKETQYF.

The gene calls are TRBV2 and TRBJ1-2; no clear D gene. This CDR3 is 13 amino acids long. Germline V lookup: CDR1 SNHLY, CDR2 FYNNEI. With 10 bases removed from V and 1 base from J, the gap between germline ends came to 13 bases. DNA of the CDR3: TGTGCCACGGGGTCCGAAGGTAACTATGGCTACACCTTC. It translates to CATGSEGNYGYTF. The full variable domain, its missing parts supplied by reference TRBV2 and TRBJ1-2, is EPEVTQTPSHQVTQMGQEVILRCVPISNHLYFYWYRQILGQKVEFLVSFYNNEISEKSEIFDDQFSVERPDGSNFTLKIRSTKLEDSAMYFCATGSEGNYGYTFGSGTRLTVV.

The chain joins TRBV7-9 to TRBJ2-1; TRBD2 matches 10 bases. Germline V gives CDR1 SEHNR, CDR2 FQNEAQ (reference sequence). Trimming cost V 5 bases and J 0 bases; bases outside gene matches: 4. This CDR3 has 16 amino acids. Here the CDR3 DNA reads TGTGCCAGCAGCCCACGGACTAGCGGCTCCTACAATGAGCAGTTCTTC. This translates into CASSPRTSGSYNEQFF. The whole variable domain, filled in from reference TRBV7-9 and TRBJ2-1, reads DTGVSQNPRHKITKRGQNVTFRCDPISEHNRLYWYRQTLGQGPEFLTYFQNEAQLEKSRLLSDRFSAERPKGSFSTLEIQRTEQGDSAMYLCASSPRTSGSYNEQFFGPGTRLTVL.

The chain combines TRBV7-2 with TRBJ2-2; 7 bases are a match to TRBD1. The CDR3 spans 15 residues. Germline V gene lookup returns CDR1 SGHTA and CDR2 FQGNSA. J gave up 6 bases and V 5 bases, and 9 bases lay outside the gene matches. CDR3 protein: CASSAQTGKSGELFF. CDR3 in DNA: TGTGCCAGCAGCGCCCAGACAGGGAAATCCGGGGAGCTGTTTTTT.

This CDR3 reads CASSVVGGGTQYF. The CDR3 DNA sequence: TGTGCCAGCAGCGTAGTAGGGGGGGGGACCCAGTACTTC. The chain combines TRBV9 with TRBJ2-5; D may be TRBD2 (7 bases). The CDR3 contains 13 residues. V was trimmed by 0 bases and J by 7 bases, leaving 10 bases between them. Germline V gives CDR1 SGDLS, CDR2 YYNGEE.

This clone showed up just a few times. The rearrangement uses TRBV5-6 and TRBJ2-7, with 10 bases lining up with TRBD2. Trimming took 0 bases from V and 4 from J; bases not matched to a gene: 4. Germline CDR1 is SGHDT and CDR2 is YYEEEE. CDR3 length: 15 residues. The CDR3 here is CASSLGPSGSYEQYF. The CDR3 coding sequence is TGTGCCAGCAGCTTGGGGCCTAGCGGGAGTTACGAGCAGTACTTC. Full variable domain (rest looked up from reference TRBV5-6 and TRBJ2-7): DAGVTQSPTHLIKTRGQQVTLRCSPKSGHDTVSWYQQALGQGPQFIFQYYEEEERQRGNFPDRFSGHQFPNYSSELNVNALLLGDSALYLCASSLGPSGSYEQYFGPGTRLTVT.

This clone has only a few counts. This chain connects TRBV14 to TRBJ2-1; TRBD2 matches at 12 bases. The junction had 12 bases not matched to a gene; V was cut back by 0 bases and J by 0 bases. The CDR3 spans 21 residues. Germline CDR1 and CDR2: SGHDN and FVKESK. Here the CDR3 reads CASSQDLGATSGGFSYNEQFF. CDR3 nucleotides: TGTGCCAGCAGCCAAGATTTGGGCGCCACTAGCGGGGGGTTCTCCTACAATGAGCAGTTCTTC.

This clone was recorded a few times. The genes are TRBV9 and TRBJ2-6; TRBD1 agrees at 7 bases. The CDR3 spans 16 residues. The V and J ends lost 3 bases and 2 bases, in that order; junction bases with no gene match: 5. Germline V gene lookup returns CDR1 SGDLS and CDR2 YYNGEE. The CDR3: CASSGGTAPGANVLTF. In nucleotides, the CDR3 is TGTGCCAGCAGCGGAGGGACAGCCCCTGGGGCCAACGTCCTGACTTTC. The variable domain in full, completed from reference TRBV9 and TRBJ2-6, reads DSGVTQTPKHLITATGQRVTLRCSPRSGDLSVYWYQQSLDQGLQFLIQYYNGEERAKGNILERFSAQQFPDLHSELNLSSLELGDSALYFCASSGGTAPGANVLTFGAGSRLTVL.

The sample holds a few counts of this clone. CDR3: CSASANEQYF. CDR3 sequence (DNA): TGCAGTGCTAGCGCGAACGAGCAGTACTTC. The chain combines TRBV20-1 with TRBJ2-7; unclear D gene. Trimming stripped 3 bases from V and 5 bases from J, with 5 bases between. Germline V gene data show CDR1 as DFQATT and CDR2 as SNEGSKA (reference sequence). The CDR3 consists of 10 residues.

In its sample, this clone was seen a few times. CDR3 sequence (DNA): TGTGCCTGGAGTACAATGGGGGGGGTAGTCGGCTACACCTTC. This encodes CAWSTMGGVVGYTF. The chain recombines TRBV30 with TRBJ1-2; D possibly corresponds to TRBD1 (5 bases). The CDR3 is made up of 14 amino acids. V lost 2 bases and J lost 8, with 18 bases in between. Germline V lookup: CDR1 GTSNPN, CDR2 SVGIG (reference sequence). The full variable domain, rest sourced from reference TRBV30 and TRBJ1-2, is SQTIHQWPATLVQPVGSPLSLECTVEGTSNPNLYWYRQAAGRGLQLLFYSVGIGQISSEVPQNLSASRPQDRQFILSSKKLLLSDSGFYLCAWSTMGGVVGYTFGSGTRLTVV.

The table lists this clone with a few counts. J is TRBJ2-3 and V is TRBV28, with 9 bases aligning to TRBD2. The length of the CDR3 is 15 residues. The V and J ends lost 8 bases and 2 bases, in that order; junction bases with no gene match: 8. Germline-derived CDR1 and CDR2 are MDHEN and SYDVKM. The CDR3 nucleotides are TGTGCCAGCGCAAGACTAGCGGACAACACAGATACGCAGTATTTT. Encoded protein: CASARLADNTDTQYF.

The sample holds a few counts of this clone. V usage is TRBV9 and J usage is TRBJ2-1; 9 nucleotides line up with TRBD1. The germline gives CDR1 SGDLS, CDR2 YYNGEE. This CDR3 is 15 amino acids long. The V and J ends lost 4 bases and 7 bases, in that order; junction bases with no gene match: 9. The CDR3 is CASSLGTGLMNEQFF. In DNA form, the CDR3 reads TGTGCCAGCAGCCTTGGGACAGGGTTAATGAATGAGCAGTTCTTC.